The clone carrying this T cell receptor (beta chain) was observed many times. Its antigen is not identified. The data were taken from a study of T-cell reconstitution after alpha-beta-depleted transplantation in children. General observations from the study: Among T cells one year after transplant, newly produced cells accounted for most counts and diversity. Surviving recipient T cells and intrathymic progenitors accounted for some patients' high TCRbeta diversity at day 60.

The CDR3 runs 15 residues. V shed 3 bases and J shed 7 bases, with 16 bases lying between them. Molecular barcoding with unique molecular identifiers was used for the TCRbeta library. TCRdb reanalysed the PCR reads using MiXCR and keeps one entry per CDR3 protein. The table records approximately 190,000 distinct CDR3 sequences, 5% to 7.5% of them present only once. The material sequenced was PBMCs, taken before TCRalphabeta/CD19-depleted stem cell transplant. The receptor was derived from a girl under three years old with combined immunodeficiency, due to receive a stem cell transplant. The chain links TRBV12-3 or TRBV12-4 to TRBJ1-5; D possibly corresponds to TRBD1 (6 bases). The CDR3 DNA reads TGTGCCAGCAGTTTCTTGACAGGAAGTGAACAGCCCCAGCATTTT. It specifies CASSFLTGSEQPQHF.